Sequencing of this T cell receptor beta chain was carried out in a study of shared clonotypes between healthy human individuals. Turning to the study itself: Donor ages ranged 18 to 49 years: a couple of women, a few men. Used for every donor were three CD4 naive, three CD4 memory, two CD8 naive and one CD8 memory plate. Notes on the study in general: Rarefaction demonstrated incomplete sorted-subset sequencing despite large depth.

V lost 5 bases, J lost 8 bases, and 8 bases stayed unmatched. This CDR3 is 15 amino acids long. CDR1 and CDR2 from the germline V gene are SGHTA and FQGNSA. A note on this clone: Antigen: not known.

It was CD45RO-negative cells, positively selected for CCR7, that made up naive CD8 cells, with terminally differentiated effector memory CD45RA+ cells excluded. Assay execution took place at the deep level. The repertoire was sequenced with immunoSEQ multiplex PCR; TCRdb's copy has only in-frame clones and lacks some. Here the sample spans just over 2,000,000 clones, about 95% being singletons. The chain employs TRBV7-2 and TRBJ2-1, with TRBD2 matching 11 bases. This clonotype originated in a man between 18 and 35 years old in good health. The sequencing input was naive CD8+ T cells sorted from blood. CDR3 DNA: TGTGCCAGCAGCAGGACTAGCGGGCATGGCGATGAGCAGTTCTTC. The encoded protein is CASSRTSGHGDEQFF.